This T cell receptor (beta chain) was retrieved from a study of OX40 agonist ivuxolimab in advanced cancers. Regarding the study as a whole: Dose levels from 0.1 to 3.0 mg/kg saw CD4+ and CD8+ blood T cells expand clonally by week 6.

Clones were read by immunoSEQ multiplex PCR, and TCRdb kept only the in-frame ones, dropping some. The sample shows around 53,000 clones, 84% of them seen only once. In germline, CDR1 is MDHEN, CDR2 SYDVKM. The CDR3 spans 13 residues. V lost 5 bases and J lost 6, with 13 bases in between. This clone occurred once. What it binds is not known. This TCR was sampled from an adult with an advanced solid tumor such as melanoma, head and neck, liver or kidney cancer. Sample: CD4+ or CD8+ T cells sorted from blood, taken in a trial of the OX40 agonist ivuxolimab. V and J are TRBV28 and TRBJ1-2; maybe TRBD1 (6 bases). The CDR3 DNA is TGTGCCAGCAGTGGACAGCCTTCTCATGGCTACACCTTC. Translated, it gives CASSGQPSHGYTF.